The sequence of this TCR beta chain was determined in a study of T cells in Graves' hyperthyroidism and ophthalmopathy. The wider study: Upon initial diagnosis and before any treatment, peripheral blood was collected.

From germline, CDR1 is MNHNS and CDR2 SASEGT. Trimming left V 4 bases short and J 3 bases short, with 13 bases between. CDR3 length: 14 residues. Amplified TCR beta CDR3 regions came from RNA transcripts. A first-round RT-PCR of the TCR CDR3 used the HTBI primer set. TCRdb passed the multiplex PCR reads through MiXCR, listing each CDR3 protein once. The table records roughly 180,000 distinct CDR3 sequences, over 15% of them present only once. The chain is built from TRBV6-1 and TRBJ2-7, with TRBD1 as a possible D gene (6 bases). Sequencing was done on a sample of blood. The TCR was taken from a woman between 50 and 59 years old with Graves' hyperthyroidism. CDR3 sequence (DNA): TGTGCCAGCAGTGGATCCCTAGGGGGCTACGAGCAGTACTTC. Translated, it gives CASSGSLGGYEQYF.